The 19 T cell receptor beta chains below all came from one sample that was sequenced in a study of T cell responses to AZD1222 COVID-19 vaccine. The repertoire was sequenced with immunoSEQ multiplex PCR; TCRdb's copy has only in-frame clones and lacks some. Among some 80,000 clones listed, over 80% were seen once. Source: peripheral blood, taken on day 0 of AZD1222 vaccination. The receptors were sampled from an adult in good health.

This clone has only a few counts. The CDR3 loop is CASSPSLGARETQYF. Written as DNA, the CDR3 is TGTGCCAGCAGCCCGTCACTGGGGGCACGAGAGACCCAGTACTTC. V is TRBV11-3 and J is TRBJ2-5; tentative D call: TRBD1 (6 bases). Germline loops: CDR1 SGHNT, CDR2 YENEEA. The CDR3 sequence is 15 residues long. Trimming removed 5 bases at V and 4 bases at J, with 17 bases between.

The V call is TRBV5-6, the J call TRBJ2-1; D unresolved. The germline gives CDR1 SGHDT, CDR2 YYEEEE. CDR3 size: 14 residues. The V gene lost 4 bases and the J gene lost 12 bases, with 20 bases spanning the gap. CDR3 in amino acids: CASSLSAATDRQFF. As DNA, the CDR3 is TGTGCCAGCAGCCTGTCGGCGGCCACGGATAGGCAGTTCTTC.

The chain uses TRBV7-9 and TRBJ1-1, with D maybe TRBD1 (5 bases). Trimming took 1 base from V and 6 from J, leaving 9 bases between them. Germline CDR1 SEHNR, CDR2 FQNEAQ (reference sequence). The CDR3 length is 13 residues. CDR3: CASSLEGVAEAFF. The DNA for the CDR3 is TGTGCCAGCAGCTTAGAAGGGGTAGCTGAAGCTTTCTTT.

The rearrangement uses TRBV13 and TRBJ2-1; 12 bases are shared with TRBD2. J was trimmed by 2 bases and V by 5 bases; bases with no gene match: 7. The CDR3 extends over 17 amino acids. Germline V lookup: CDR1 PRHDT, CDR2 FYEKMQ (reference sequence). CDR3 protein: CASSPTSGGRPYNEQFF. CDR3 in DNA: TGTGCCAGCAGCCCCACTAGCGGGGGGCGCCCCTACAATGAGCAGTTCTTC.

The CDR3 nucleotides are TGTGCCAGTAGTTGGCAGCGGGGGTTTCAAGAGACCCAGTACTTC. Amino acid sequence: CASSWQRGFQETQYF. This chain links TRBV19 with TRBJ2-5; 8 positions agree with TRBD2. This CDR3 region has 15 residues. Germline V gene sequence: CDR1 LNHDA, CDR2 SQIVND (reference sequence). After removal of 5 bases from V and 2 bases from J, the junction contained 7 bases not matched to a gene.

J is TRBJ2-5 and V is TRBV3-1 (or the pseudogene TRBV3-2), with a possible D match to TRBD2 (7 bases). CDR1 is LGHDT, CDR2 YNNKEL, per germline (reference sequence). This CDR3 is 17 amino acids long. Trimming removed 4 bases from V and 1 base from J, with 19 bases in between. The chain's CDR3 is CASSPRIGGGSQETQYF. CDR3 sequence (DNA): TGTGCCAGCAGCCCTCGTATAGGCGGGGGCTCCCAAGAGACCCAGTACTTC.

The chain has TRBV10-1 and TRBJ1-1; TRBD1 agrees at 8 bases. This CDR3 is 14 amino acids long. Germline V gives CDR1 WNHNN, CDR2 SYGVQD (reference sequence). After removal of 1 base from V and 5 bases from J, the junction contained 3 bases not matched to a gene. CDR3 amino acids: CASSEFRGPTEAFF. The DNA of the CDR3 is TGCGCCAGCAGTGAGTTCAGGGGGCCGACTGAAGCTTTCTTT.

This CDR3 is CASSLGASTNEKLFF. The CDR3 region has the DNA TGTGCCAGCAGCTTAGGGGCTTCCACTAATGAAAAACTGTTTTTT. V usage is TRBV11-3 and J usage is TRBJ1-4; D unclear. This CDR3 has 15 residues. Trimming pared 1 base from V and 2 bases from J, leaving 8 bases between. Germline CDR1 SGHNT, CDR2 YENEEA.

The rearrangement joins TRBV6-1 to TRBJ2-7, with D perhaps TRBD1 (5 bases). Trimming removed 2 bases at V and 4 bases at J, with 15 bases between. Germline values: CDR1 MNHNS, CDR2 SASEGT. The CDR3 has 15 amino acids. CDR3 coding DNA: TGTGCCAGCAGTGAATTTCAGGGTTTGGTGTACGAGCAGTACTTC. The encoded protein is CASSEFQGLVYEQYF.

The J gene is TRBJ1-1, the V gene TRBV30; the D is unclear. The CDR3 totals 14 residues. Germline V gene lookup returns CDR1 GTSNPN and CDR2 SVGIG (reference sequence). Trimming removed 4 bases at V and 5 bases at J, with 17 bases between. CDR3 nucleotides: TGTGCCTGGATCCCCAGGTTTGTTAGGACTGAAGCTTTCTTT. It is translated as CAWIPRFVRTEAFF.

The chain's CDR3 is CASSQDEGARSPLHF. In nucleotides, the CDR3 is TGCGCCAGCAGCCAAGATGAGGGGGCCAGGTCACCCCTCCACTTT. The chain uses TRBV4-1 and TRBJ1-6, with 7 bases that match TRBD1. CDR1 is MGHRA and CDR2 is YSYEKL in the germline V gene. The CDR3 sequence is 15 residues long. V was clipped by 0 bases and J by 10 bases; unmatched bases: 6.

The gene calls are TRBV3-1 (or the pseudogene TRBV3-2) and TRBJ1-4; D is unresolved. Per germline, CDR1 LGHDT and CDR2 YNNKEL (reference sequence). The CDR3 consists of 15 residues. V was cut by 0 bases and J by 3 bases, with 8 bases left in between. In DNA form, the CDR3 reads TGTGCCAGCAGCCAAGACTCGGGAGCTAATGAAAAACTGTTTTTT. It specifies CASSQDSGANEKLFF.

This chain joins TRBV5-5 and TRBJ1-2; TRBD1 agrees at 9 bases. The CDR3 length is 15 residues. The germline V gene has CDR1 SGHKS and CDR2 YYEKEE (reference sequence). Trimming cost V 7 bases and J 4 bases; bases outside gene matches: 11. CDR3 DNA sequence: TGTGCCAGCGAGGCCGGGACAGGGCTCCCCTATGGCTACACCTTC. Residues: CASEAGTGLPYGYTF.

The V and J genes are TRBV2 and TRBJ2-1, with TRBD2 matching 10 bases. V lost 4 bases, J lost 5 bases, and 5 bases stayed unmatched. CDR3 length equals 15 residues. The germline V gene has CDR1 SNHLY and CDR2 FYNNEI. CDR3 in amino acids: CASSGSGGGNNEQFF. The CDR3 DNA reads as TGTGCCAGCAGTGGGAGCGGGGGGGGGAACAATGAGCAGTTCTTC.

The chain recombines TRBV14 with TRBJ2-3, with D uncertain. The CDR3 covers 14 residues. Trimming took 1 base from V and 4 from J, leaving 9 bases between them. CDR1 SGHDN and CDR2 FVKESK come from the germline V gene. CDR3 residues: CASSQATIPDTQYF. The CDR3 coding sequence is TGTGCCAGCAGCCAAGCAACTATACCAGATACGCAGTATTTT.

This chain links TRBV6-6 with TRBJ2-7; 8 positions agree with TRBD1. Germline CDR1 is MNHNY and CDR2 is SVGAGI (reference sequence). With V trimmed by 5 bases and J by 4 bases, 7 bases remained unmatched. The CDR3 is 14 amino acids. The CDR3 region is CASSPIDRGYEQYF. As DNA, the CDR3 is TGTGCCAGCAGTCCAATCGACAGGGGTTACGAGCAGTACTTC.

The chain combines TRBV5-4 with TRBJ1-2, with a tentative D call TRBD1 (6 bases). Per the germline V gene, CDR1 is SGHNT and CDR2 is YYREEE (reference sequence). V dropped 6 bases and J dropped 4 bases, with 16 bases sitting between them. The CDR3 contains 14 residues. The CDR3 loop is CASNLGGGRYGYTF. The CDR3 DNA reads TGTGCCAGCAACCTGGGAGGGGGACGCTATGGCTACACCTTC.

The gene calls are TRBV4-1 and TRBJ1-1, with D possibly being TRBD1 (6 bases). Trimming cost V 2 bases and J 7 bases, with 11 bases left between them. Germline loops: CDR1 MGHRA, CDR2 YSYEKL. The CDR3 contains 13 residues. The CDR3 here is CASSQLGGFEAFF. CDR3 in DNA: TGCGCCAGCAGCCAACTAGGGGGATTTGAAGCTTTCTTT.

This clone showed up just once. This chain uses TRBV6-2 or TRBV6-3 with TRBJ1-5, with D maybe TRBD1 (6 bases). The length of the CDR3 is 15 residues. Trimming took off 0 bases at V and 4 bases at J, with 10 bases between the two ends. Germline CDR1 MNHEY, CDR2 SVGEGT. CDR3 DNA: TGTGCCAGCAGTTACTCCACTACAGGGAATCAGCCCCAGCATTTT. This translates into CASSYSTTGNQPQHF.